A single sample gave rise to the 10 T cell receptor beta chains below, sequenced in a study of blood T cells in healthy people across ages. Primers used in a second PCR of roughly 7 to 12 cycles were a sample-barcoded 5' primer and a J-beta primer mix. Using its own MiXCR run on the 5' RACE reads, TCRdb lists one record per CDR3 protein. The sample holds around 1,800,000 distinct CDR3 sequences, about 39% seen once. The sequenced sample consisted of blood. These receptors were collected from a human donor in good health.

This rearrangement joins TRBV7-9 to TRBJ1-6, with TRBD1 identical over 7 bases. This CDR3 has 14 amino acids. Germline loops: CDR1 SEHNR, CDR2 FQNEAQ (reference sequence). Trimming at V came to 7 bases and at J to 8 bases, leaving 8 bases not matched to a gene. The CDR3 DNA reads as TGTGCCAGCACCAGAGACAGGGTAGATTCACCCCTCCACTTT. Amino acids: CASTRDRVDSPLHF.

The J gene is TRBJ2-1, the V gene TRBV5-1; D remains unclear. V lost 2 bases to trimming and J lost 0 bases, with 9 bases between them. The CDR3 loop spans 15 amino acids. The germline CDR1 and CDR2 sequences are SGHRS and YFSETQ. CDR3 coding DNA: TGCGCCAGCAGCTTAGGGTTCTACTCCTACAATGAGCAGTTCTTC. Amino acid sequence: CASSLGFYSYNEQFF.

This chain links TRBV4-2 with TRBJ1-5, with TRBD1 as a possible D gene (5 bases). Trimming stripped 3 bases from V and 1 base from J, with 10 bases between. In germline, CDR1 is LGHNA, CDR2 YNFKEQ. The CDR3 consists of 15 residues. The CDR3 DNA sequence: TGTGCCAGCAGCCAGGGGGGGAGGAGCAATCAGCCCCAGCATTTT. This codes for CASSQGGRSNQPQHF.

The gene calls are TRBV12-3 or TRBV12-4 and TRBJ1-4; D gene ambiguous. V lost 4 bases, J lost 8 bases, and 11 bases lay in between. CDR3 size: 13 residues. The CDR3 DNA is TGTGCCAGCAGTTCCTACTTCAGGGAAAAACTGTTTTTT. Amino acids: CASSSYFREKLFF.

This clonotype has more than one count but fewer than ten. Compared with germline, one end of the junction differs, possibly owing to a read error. The V and J genes are TRBV7-7 and TRBJ2-3; no reliable D call. The CDR3 loop spans 15 amino acids. The germline V gene encodes CDR1 SSHAT and CDR2 FNYEAQ (reference sequence). This chain's CDR3 is CASSLGSYGTDTRYF. In DNA form, the CDR3 reads TGTGCTAGCAGCCTTGGGTCTTACGGCACAGATACGCGGTATTTT.

The chain couples TRBV27 to TRBJ1-1; maybe TRBD1 (6 bases). The CDR3 spans 14 residues. Germline CDR1 reads MNHEY; CDR2 reads SMNVEV (reference sequence). The ends were cut back, 6 bases at V and 3 bases at J, with 14 bases in the middle. CDR3 amino acids: CASSPGASHTEAFF. The CDR3 DNA sequence: TGTGCCAGCAGCCCGGGGGCTTCGCACACTGAAGCTTTCTTT.

This clonotype came up once. The rearrangement joins TRBV20-1 to TRBJ2-1; weak D call: TRBD1 (6 bases). CDR3 length: 13 amino acids. Germline lookup yields CDR1 DFQATT and CDR2 SNEGSKA (reference sequence). V was shortened by 5 bases and J by 2 bases, with 10 bases between the two germline ends. In nucleotides, the CDR3 is TGCAGTGCTTACAGGGTCCCCTACAATGAGCAGTTCTTC. Translated, it gives CSAYRVPYNEQFF.

V usage is TRBV7-2 and J usage is TRBJ2-7; 8 positions match TRBD2. After removal of 5 bases from V and 3 bases from J, the junction contained 9 bases not matched to a gene. The CDR3 is made up of 15 amino acids. Germline CDR1 and CDR2: SGHTA and FQGNSA. The CDR3 is CASSIQRGSHYEQYF. CDR3 bases: TGTGCCAGCAGCATACAGCGGGGGTCCCACTACGAGCAGTACTTC.

The rearrangement joins TRBV25-1 to TRBJ2-1; D possibly corresponds to TRBD1 (6 bases). CDR3 length: 16 residues. The germline gives CDR1 MGHDK, CDR2 SYGVNS. V lost 1 base and J lost 4, with 14 bases in between. The CDR3 nucleotides read TGTGCCAGCAGTGAATTGCGGCAGGGGATTTACAATGAGCAGTTCTTC. Residues: CASSELRQGIYNEQFF. Full variable domain (rest looked up from reference TRBV25-1 and TRBJ2-1): EADIYQTPRYLVIGTGKKITLECSQTMGHDKMYWYQQDPGMELHLIHYSYGVNSTEKGDLSSESTVSRIRTEHFPLTLESARPSHTSQYLCASSELRQGIYNEQFFGPGTRLTVL.

The rearrangement links TRBV20-1 to TRBJ2-1; 9 bases are a match to TRBD1. CDR1 and CDR2 (germline): DFQATT, SNEGSKA (reference sequence). Trimming took 0 bases from V and 7 from J; bases not matched to a gene: 13. The CDR3 covers 17 residues. This CDR3 reads CSARDESDRGLRNEQFF. The CDR3 nucleotides read TGCAGTGCTAGAGATGAGTCGGACAGGGGCTTAAGGAATGAGCAGTTCTTC.